The 12 T cell receptor beta chains below come from one sample, sequenced in a study of CD8 T cells in Susac syndrome. The RNA, about 0.5 to 1 ug, was put through reverse transcription using random hexamers. Each CDR3 protein gets one entry after TCRdb re-called the immunoSEQ multiplex PCR reads with MiXCR. The table has about 400,000 distinct CDR3 sequences, about 85% seen once. Sequences were obtained from CD8+ T cells from PBMCs. These receptor sequences come from a human donor with multiple sclerosis.

This clonotype occurred a few times. The rearrangement links TRBV27 to TRBJ2-2, with 9 bases matching TRBD2. V dropped 8 bases and J dropped 3; count of bases not matched to a gene: 4. CDR1 is MNHEY, CDR2 SMNVEV, per germline (reference sequence). The CDR3 length is 14 residues. The CDR3 here is CASRTSADTGELFF. CDR3 coding DNA: TGTGCCAGCCGGACTAGCGCGGACACCGGGGAGCTGTTTTTT.

The CDR3 loop is CASGAELNYGYTF. The DNA for the CDR3 is TGTGCTAGTGGTGCAGAGCTTAACTATGGCTACACCTTC. The V call is TRBV12-5, the J call TRBJ1-2; D gene uncertain. The CDR3 has 13 amino acids. V was shortened by 5 bases and J by 1 base, with 8 bases between the two germline ends. Germline CDR1 is LGHNT and CDR2 is FRNRAP. The variable domain in full, completed from reference TRBV12-5 and TRBJ1-2, reads DARVTQTPRHKVTEMGQEVTMRCQPILGHNTVFWYRQTMMQGLELLAYFRNRAPLDDSGMPKDRFSAEMPDATLATLKIQPSEPRDSAVYFCASGAELNYGYTFGSGTRLTVV.

The chain combines TRBV25-1 with TRBJ2-2; no clear D gene. The CDR3 consists of 12 residues. The germline gives CDR1 MGHDK, CDR2 SYGVNS. Trimming shortened V by 3 bases and J by 4 bases, and 3 bases separated the two germline ends. The CDR3 protein is CASSDPTGELFF. The CDR3 DNA reads TGTGCCAGCAGTGATCCCACCGGGGAGCTGTTTTTT.

The rearrangement uses TRBV4-1 and TRBJ1-2; D unclear. CDR1 MGHRA and CDR2 YSYEKL come from the germline V gene. V dropped 0 bases and J dropped 4 bases, with 9 bases sitting between them. CDR3 length equals 14 residues. For the CDR3, the DNA is TGCGCCAGCAGCCAAGATCGGGCCGGCTATGGCTACACCTTC. It specifies CASSQDRAGYGYTF.

The chain is built from TRBV24-1 and TRBJ1-2; unclear D gene. CDR1 is KGHDR, CDR2 SFDVKD, per germline. With 4 bases removed from V and 8 bases from J, the gap between germline ends came to 13 bases. This CDR3 is 13 amino acids long. Here the CDR3 DNA reads TGTGCCACCAGTGACCCCGGAGGGAACGGCTACACCTTC. This sequence encodes CATSDPGGNGYTF.

This chain joins TRBV30 and TRBJ2-7; D gene unclear. The CDR3 spans 13 residues. CDR1 is GTSNPN and CDR2 is SVGIG in the germline V gene (reference sequence). Trimming left V 2 bases short and J 3 bases short, with 11 bases between. In nucleotides, the CDR3 is TGTGCCTGGAGTAAGAGCCAAATCTACGAGCAGTACTTC. This codes for CAWSKSQIYEQYF.

V is TRBV5-4 and J is TRBJ2-3; the D is unclear. From germline, CDR1 is SGHNT and CDR2 YYREEE (reference sequence). The germline V and J ends were trimmed by 0 bases and 2 bases, with 10 bases remaining between them. The CDR3 has 15 residues. DNA of the CDR3: TGTGCCAGCAGCTTGGGGTCTACCCCCACAGATACGCAGTATTTT. Its protein product is CASSLGSTPTDTQYF.

The rearrangement links TRBV4-1 to TRBJ1-2; a weak D match, TRBD1 (5 bases). Deletions cut 1 base from V and 2 bases from J, with 14 bases between. CDR1 and CDR2 (germline): MGHRA, YSYEKL. This CDR3 has 16 residues. CDR3 in DNA: TGCGCCAGCAGCCAAGTGCCTCTGGGGCCGAACTATGGCTACACCTTC. As protein: CASSQVPLGPNYGYTF.

CDR3 amino acids: CAISESSEKLFF. The CDR3 nucleotides read TGTGCCATCAGTGAGTCGAGTGAAAAACTGTTTTTT. The rearrangement uses TRBV10-3 and TRBJ1-4; no clear D gene. This CDR3 comprises 12 residues. The germline gives CDR1 ENHRY, CDR2 SYGVKD. The V end lost 0 bases, the J end lost 7 bases, and 3 bases lay between the germline ends.

This chain connects TRBV29-1 to TRBJ2-7; 10 nucleotides agree with TRBD1. The length of the CDR3 is 13 residues. Germline-derived CDR1 and CDR2 are SQVTM and ANQGSEA. The V segment lost 4 bases and the J segment 3 bases; nucleotides outside the gene matches: 3. The CDR3: CSVGGTGVYEQYF. The CDR3 DNA follows: TGCAGCGTTGGCGGGACAGGGGTCTACGAGCAGTACTTC.

The chain joins TRBV7-9 to TRBJ2-1; weak D call: TRBD2 (7 bases). V was shortened by 5 bases and J by 8 bases, with 19 bases between the two germline ends. The germline CDR1 and CDR2 sequences are SEHNR and FQNEAQ (reference sequence). The CDR3 is 15 residues long. CDR3 coding DNA: TGTGCCAGCAGCAGCCCTCTGGGAGGGGGGGATGAGCAGTTCTTC. Translating gives CASSSPLGGGDEQFF. Full variable domain (remainder filled in from reference TRBV7-9 and TRBJ2-1): DTGVSQNPRHKITKRGQNVTFRCDPISEHNRLYWYRQTLGQGPEFLTYFQNEAQLEKSRLLSDRFSAERPKGSFSTLEIQRTEQGDSAMYLCASSSPLGGGDEQFFGPGTRLTVL.

J is TRBJ1-6 and V is TRBV27; D not certain. In germline, CDR1 is MNHEY, CDR2 SMNVEV (reference sequence). The CDR3 is 14 residues long. V was clipped by 3 bases and J by 5 bases, with 8 bases between them. CDR3 region: CASSFGVDNSPLHF. The CDR3 DNA reads as TGTGCCAGCAGTTTCGGGGTGGATAATTCACCCCTCCACTTT.